This TCR beta chain was identified in a study of chemoradiotherapy in HPV16-positive cancers. Profiled with immunoSEQ multiplex PCR; TCRdb holds only in-frame clones, not every one. The table records roughly 12,000 clones, about two thirds of them present only once. The CDR3 sequence is 14 residues long. The germline CDR1 and CDR2 sequences are SGHRS and YFSETQ. A single count supports this clone. At one of its ends the junction is not consistent with the germline gene, which may arise from a read error. This receptor was obtained from a human donor with HPV-associated anogenital cancer. The chain combines TRBV5-1 with TRBJ1-2; possible D gene TRBD1, 5 bases. This sample was gathered from a patient who underwent chemoradiotherapy. This CDR3 reads CACRLDRTSYGYTF. The CDR3 coding sequence is TGCGCCTGCAGGTTAGACAGAACCTCCTATGGCTACACCTTC.